The rows below give T cell receptor beta chains drawn from one sample of a study of beta chain features in type 1 diabetes. Sequencing used immunoSEQ multiplex PCR; TCRdb keeps in-frame clones, though not all of them. The top ten clones hold approximately 4% of a sample with a few hundred thousand clones, 25% to 30% of them seen once. Sequences were obtained from central memory CD4+ T cells from blood. These receptors all stem from a man aged 30 to 39 in good health. CDR3s include the opening cysteine and the closing phenylalanine or tryptophan. Fields, in order: CDR3 length, J gene, D gene, clone size, V gene, CDR3 protein, CDR3 DNA. D genes are given only for firm matches. Clone size is shown for a subset of rows, as once, few, many or a class of expanded clone.

>11|TRBJ2-7|NA|few|TRBV7-2
CASSRMYEQYF
TGTGCCAGCAGCCGTATGTACGAGCAGTACTTC
>13|TRBJ2-7|TRBD2|few|TRBV29-1
CSARTSGNYEQYF
TGCAGCGCCCGGACTAGCGGGAACTACGAGCAGTACTTC
>18|TRBJ2-1|TRBD2|NA|TRBV5-4
CASSHRTSGGFIYNEQFF
TGTGCCAGCAGCCACCGGACTAGCGGGGGGTTTATCTACAATGAGCAGTTCTTC
>14|TRBJ2-2|NA|NA|TRBV2
CASSGSRGGGELFF
TGTGCCAGCAGTGGTTCCAGGGGGGGCGGGGAGCTGTTTTTT
>14|TRBJ2-7|TRBD2|many|TRBV7-2
CASSTSGSSYEQYF
TGTGCCAGCAGCACTAGCGGGAGCTCCTACGAGCAGTACTTC
>13|TRBJ1-5|NA|NA|TRBV30
CAWSGDVVQPQHF
TGTGCCTGGAGTGGGGACGTCGTTCAGCCCCAGCATTTT
>17|TRBJ2-1|TRBD2|few|TRBV15
CATSRDPAGAFYNEQFF
TGTGCCACCAGCAGAGATCCAGCGGGAGCGTTCTACAATGAGCAGTTCTTC
>13|TRBJ2-7|NA|many|TRBV30
CAWTPDPLGEQYF
TGTGCCTGGACCCCCGATCCCCTTGGCGAGCAGTACTTC
>16|TRBJ2-5|TRBD2|NA|TRBV7-6
CASSFSRLAGVVTQYF
TGTGCCAGCAGCTTTTCCCGACTAGCGGGGGTGGTGACCCAGTACTTC
>12|TRBJ1-2|NA|NA|TRBV7-9
CASSLVQSGYTF
TGTGCCAGCAGCTTAGTACAGTCCGGCTACACCTTC
>13|TRBJ1-2|NA|NA|TRBV5-1
CASSLETNYGYTF
TGCGCCAGCAGCTTGGAGACTAACTATGGCTACACCTTC
>11|TRBJ2-1|NA|few|TRBV29-1
CSVDKSYEQFF
TGCAGCGTTGACAAATCCTATGAGCAGTTCTTC
>14|TRBJ1-1|TRBD1|NA|TRBV7-8
CASRLTGEGTEAFF
TGTGCCAGCAGATTAACAGGGGAAGGCACTGAAGCTTTCTTT
>12|TRBJ1-1|NA|NA|TRBV6-1
CASLRRGHEAFF
TGTGCCAGCCTTAGAAGGGGCCATGAAGCTTTCTTT
>16|TRBJ2-5|TRBD1|few|TRBV7-8
CASSVRQGRQQETQYF
TGTGCCAGCAGCGTAAGACAGGGGCGACAACAAGAGACCCAGTACTTC
>15|TRBJ2-3|TRBD1|few|TRBV16
CASSPRQGVTDTQYF
TGTGCCAGCAGCCCCCGACAGGGGGTGACAGATACGCAGTATTTT
>12|TRBJ2-7|NA|NA|TRBV7-7
CASSLSGGEQYF
TGTGCCAGCAGCCTTTCCGGGGGCGAGCAGTACTTC
>13|TRBJ2-1|NA|NA|TRBV7-2
CASSRSGYNEQFF
TGTGCCAGCAGCCGTAGCGGATACAATGAGCAGTTCTTC
>13|TRBJ2-1|NA|NA|TRBV28
CASRGIGSNEQFF
TGTGCCAGCAGGGGCATCGGTTCCAATGAGCAGTTCTTC
>14|TRBJ1-2|TRBD1|NA|TRBV4-2
CASSQGTGNYGYTF
TGTGCCAGCAGCCAAGGGACAGGGAACTATGGCTACACCTTC
>13|TRBJ2-7|NA|few|TRBV6-5
CASINRVSYEQYF
TGTGCCAGCATAAACAGGGTCTCCTACGAGCAGTACTTC
>13|TRBJ2-7|NA|NA|TRBV6-5
CASRPHGHYEQYF
TGTGCCAGCAGGCCTCACGGACACTACGAGCAGTACTTC
>14|TRBJ2-2|TRBD2|NA|TRBV5-6
CASSLASGTGELFF
TGTGCCAGCAGCTTGGCTAGCGGCACCGGGGAGCTGTTTTTT
>13|TRBJ2-5|NA|once|TRBV7-6
CASSSWREETQYF
TGTGCCAGCAGCTCTTGGAGGGAAGAGACCCAGTACTTC
>14|TRBJ2-1|NA|NA|TRBV7-2
CASSLQSRVNEQFF
TGTGCCAGCAGCTTACAGTCCAGGGTAAATGAGCAGTTCTTC
>13|TRBJ2-7|NA|once|TRBV6-5
CASRSSGSDEQYF
TGTGCCAGCAGATCATCAGGGAGCGACGAGCAGTACTTC
>14|TRBJ1-1|NA|NA|TRBV7-2
CASSLTDRNTEAFF
TGTGCCAGCAGCTTAACGGACAGGAACACTGAAGCTTTCTTT
>13|TRBJ1-1|NA|once|TRBV15
CATGLQENTEAFF
TGTGCCACCGGGCTACAGGAGAACACTGAAGCTTTCTTT
>13|TRBJ2-7|NA|few|TRBV9
CASSSGSPYEQYF
TGTGCCAGCTCGAGCGGCAGCCCCTACGAGCAGTACTTC
>15|TRBJ2-7|TRBD2|NA|TRBV27
CASRRTSGGSYEQYF
TGTGCCAGCAGGCGGACTAGCGGGGGCTCCTACGAGCAGTACTTC
>14|TRBJ2-1|TRBD2|few|TRBV7-2
CASSLAGGLDEQFF
TGTGCCAGCAGCCTAGCGGGAGGGTTAGATGAGCAGTTCTTC
>16|TRBJ2-7|TRBD2|NA|TRBV27
CASSPRTSGRAYEQYF
TGTGCCAGCAGTCCCCGGACTAGCGGGAGGGCCTACGAGCAGTACTTC
>14|TRBJ2-1|TRBD2|NA|TRBV29-1
CSVYSGSAYNEQFF
TGCAGCGTCTACAGCGGGAGTGCCTACAATGAGCAGTTCTTC
>15|TRBJ2-7|TRBD2|NA|TRBV11-2
CASSLEAGANYEQYF
TGTGCCAGCAGCTTAGAAGCGGGGGCGAACTACGAGCAGTACTTC
>15|TRBJ2-6|TRBD1|NA|TRBV2
CASDRVLSGANVLTF
TGTGCCAGCGACAGGGTTCTCTCTGGGGCCAACGTCCTGACTTTC
>16|TRBJ2-1|TRBD2|NA|TRBV7-2
CASSLLAGVFYNEQFF
TGTGCCAGCAGCTTACTAGCGGGAGTATTCTACAATGAGCAGTTCTTC
>14|TRBJ2-7|TRBD2|NA|TRBV7-2
CASSFGTTKYEQYF
TGTGCCAGCAGCTTCGGGACTACCAAATACGAGCAGTACTTC
>13|TRBJ2-7|NA|NA|TRBV4-2
CASSQVGGHEQYF
TGTGCCAGCAGCCAAGTGGGTGGGCACGAGCAGTACTTC
>14|TRBJ1-1|NA|NA|TRBV5-6
CASSQRINGPEAFF
TGTGCCAGCAGCCAGAGGATCAACGGCCCTGAAGCTTTCTTT
>14|TRBJ2-3|NA|few|TRBV6-5
CASSPTGTTDTQYF
TGTGCCAGCAGTCCCACAGGGACCACAGATACGCAGTATTTT
>11|TRBJ2-5|TRBD2|NA|TRBV10-3
CAILAGETQYF
TGTGCCATCCTAGCGGGAGAGACCCAGTACTTC
>13|TRBJ1-2|NA|few|TRBV29-1
CSVEGGTNYGYTF
TGCAGCGTTGAAGGGGGAACTAACTATGGCTACACCTTC
>14|TRBJ1-6|TRBD1|few|TRBV30
CAWTSGTGYSPLHF
TGTGCCTGGACATCCGGGACAGGATATTCACCCCTCCACTTT
>16|TRBJ2-2|NA|few|TRBV7-9
CASSLWRGQGPGELFF
TGTGCCAGCAGCTTATGGCGGGGCCAGGGACCCGGGGAGCTGTTTTTT
>12|TRBJ1-5|NA|few|TRBV5-1
CASSLEGGPQHF
TGCGCCAGCAGCTTGGAGGGAGGTCCTCAGCATTTT
>15|TRBJ2-6|NA|few|TRBV9
CASSVQDSGANVLTF
TGTGCCAGCAGTGTTCAAGACTCTGGGGCCAACGTCCTGACTTTC
>17|TRBJ2-5|TRBD1|NA|TRBV6-1
CASSDGPGGQGAETQYF
TGTGCCAGCAGTGATGGACCCGGGGGACAGGGCGCCGAGACCCAGTACTTC
>17|TRBJ2-3|TRBD2|few|TRBV13
CASSFSGGPGSTDTQYF
TGTGCCAGCAGCTTTAGCGGGGGACCCGGAAGCACAGATACGCAGTATTTT
>14|TRBJ2-1|NA|few|TRBV4-3
CASSPTSAGAEQFF
TGCGCCAGCAGCCCTACCTCGGCGGGGGCCGAGCAGTTCTTC
>13|TRBJ2-7|TRBD1|few|TRBV28
CASSIPDRDEQYF
TGTGCCAGCAGTATACCGGACAGGGACGAGCAGTACTTC
>18|TRBJ2-3|NA|few|TRBV7-2
CASSLAPGGTGLTDTQYF
TGTGCCAGCAGCTTAGCGCCCGGGGGAACAGGTTTAACAGATACGCAGTATTTT
>12|TRBJ2-3|NA|NA|TRBV10-3
CAISEYKDTQYF
TGTGCCATCAGTGAGTATAAAGATACGCAGTATTTT
>15|TRBJ1-4|NA|NA|TRBV25-1
CASSDSDTANEKLFF
TGTGCCAGCAGTGACTCGGACACGGCTAATGAAAAACTGTTTTTT
>13|TRBJ2-1|TRBD2|many|TRBV29-1
CSSKASGRNEQFF
TGCAGCTCGAAGGCTAGCGGGAGAAATGAGCAGTTCTTC
>14|TRBJ2-1|NA|few|TRBV5-4
CASSWGELVNEQFF
TGTGCCAGCAGCTGGGGGGAGCTCGTCAATGAGCAGTTCTTC
>15|TRBJ2-7|NA|NA|TRBV19
CASSIVGRLSYEQYF
TGTGCCAGTAGTATAGTCGGCAGGCTCTCCTACGAGCAGTACTTC
>15|TRBJ2-1|TRBD2|many|TRBV6-6
CATQFSGGHYNEQFF
TGTGCCACCCAGTTTTCGGGGGGGCATTACAATGAGCAGTTCTTC
>15|TRBJ1-2|NA|NA|TRBV15
CATSRDRDTVYGYTF
TGTGCCACCAGCAGAGATAGGGACACCGTATATGGCTACACCTTC
>15|TRBJ2-3|TRBD2|NA|TRBV7-9
CASSLTGRGTDTQYF
TGTGCCAGCAGCTTGACCGGGAGGGGAACAGATACGCAGTATTTT
>14|TRBJ2-7|NA|NA|TRBV11-2
CASSSLAGSYEQYF
TGTGCCAGCAGCTCCCTGGCGGGGTCCTACGAGCAGTACTTC